This T cell receptor beta chain derives from a study of shared clonotypes between healthy human individuals. Study-level results: Memory subsets generally showed lower estimated richness than naive subsets. The four-donor shared clonotypes exceeded non-shared clonotypes in generation probability, with non-shared ones scoring lower.

A few counts support this clone. The antigen is not known. The germline V and J ends were trimmed by 1 base and 2 bases, with 9 bases remaining between them. Germline CDR1 MGHRA, CDR2 YSYEKL. This CDR3 spans 14 amino acids. TCRdb's table, derived via immunoSEQ multiplex PCR, lists solely in-frame clones and lacks some. The profile covers some 660,000 clones, with about three quarters appearing a single time and around 1.8% taken by the ten largest. Material: memory CD4+ T cells sorted from blood. Subset meaning: CD45RA-negative fraction. This clonotype was sampled from a woman younger than 45 in good health. The V and J genes are TRBV4-1 and TRBJ2-7; D gene unclear. CDR3: CASSQVQGAYEQYF. CDR3 nucleotides: TGCGCCAGCAGCCAAGTTCAAGGCGCCTACGAGCAGTACTTC.